Sequencing of this T cell receptor (beta chain) was carried out in a study of T cell responses to AZD1222 COVID-19 vaccine. Of note for this clone: Its antigen remains unknown.

Whole-study results and caveats: At baseline, just five to seven AZD1222 recipients tested seropositive.

Germline V gene lookup returns CDR1 MRHNA and CDR2 SNTAGT. The CDR3 is made up of 13 amino acids. Deletions cut 6 bases from V and 3 bases from J, with 12 bases between. The repertoire was sequenced with immunoSEQ multiplex PCR; TCRdb's copy has only in-frame clones and lacks some. In the table there are tens of thousands of clones, around 90% of which are singletons. The rearrangement joins TRBV6-4 to TRBJ2-7; possible D gene TRBD2, 6 bases. The receptor was derived from an adult who received the AZD1222 COVID-19 vaccine. This specimen was peripheral blood, taken 28 days after the second AZD1222 dose. CDR3 nucleotides: TGTGCCAGCAGCGCGGGACGGGGCTACGAGCAGTACTTC. It specifies CASSAGRGYEQYF.